The clone carrying this TCR beta chain was seen repeatedly, ten times or more. cDNA synthesis was performed by 5'RACE with 10-nucleotide random UMIs. TCRdb independently ran MiXCR on the 5' RACE reads; one entry per CDR3 protein. The table records fewer than 55,000 distinct CDR3 sequences, about 6.9% of them present only once. The group of healthy controls was made up of people who were blood bank volunteers in Maryland, USA. Sorted libraries used over 800,000 CD4+ or CD8+ T cells. These data come from a study of neurological immune-mediated disorders. The receptor was derived from a woman aged 40 to 50 in good health. Material: CD4+ T cells from blood.

The CDR3 here is CASSLIAGDSDTQYF. The DNA of the CDR3 is TGTGCCAGCAGTTTAATTGCGGGAGACTCAGATACGCAGTATTTT. The chain is built from TRBV28 and TRBJ2-3; 7 positions agree with TRBD2. The CDR3 length is 15 residues. The trim removed 2 bases at V and 4 bases at J, leaving 6 bases unmatched. The germline CDR1 and CDR2 sequences are MDHEN and SYDVKM.